This section outlines one TCR beta chain sequence together with its context. This sample is part of a study of long-term antiretroviral therapy in people with HIV. It was version v3.0 of the immunoSEQ assay that was run at survey level. TCRdb's table, derived via immunoSEQ multiplex PCR, lists solely in-frame clones and lacks some. The sample holds about 10,000 clones, about 81% seen once. Germline loops: CDR1 SGHTA, CDR2 FQGTGA. The CDR3 sequence is 13 residues long. Between the trimmed V and J ends, which lost 1 base and 7 bases, there was a span of 8 bases. This receptor was taken from a man between 40 and 49 years old with HIV. Sample: unsorted PBMCs, taken 0.7 years after starting antiretroviral therapy. V usage is TRBV7-3 and J usage is TRBJ1-5; D uncertain. Here the CDR3 DNA reads TGTGCCAGCAGCTTAAACCGAGACCAGCCCCAGCATTTT. Amino acid sequence: CASSLNRDQPQHF. Complete variable domain (other parts from reference TRBV7-3 and TRBJ1-5): GAGVSQTPSNKVTEKGKYVELRCDPISGHTALYWYRQSLGQGPEFLIYFQGTGAADDSGLPNDRFFAVRPEGSVSTLKIQRTERGDSAVYLCASSLNRDQPQHFGDGTRLSIL.